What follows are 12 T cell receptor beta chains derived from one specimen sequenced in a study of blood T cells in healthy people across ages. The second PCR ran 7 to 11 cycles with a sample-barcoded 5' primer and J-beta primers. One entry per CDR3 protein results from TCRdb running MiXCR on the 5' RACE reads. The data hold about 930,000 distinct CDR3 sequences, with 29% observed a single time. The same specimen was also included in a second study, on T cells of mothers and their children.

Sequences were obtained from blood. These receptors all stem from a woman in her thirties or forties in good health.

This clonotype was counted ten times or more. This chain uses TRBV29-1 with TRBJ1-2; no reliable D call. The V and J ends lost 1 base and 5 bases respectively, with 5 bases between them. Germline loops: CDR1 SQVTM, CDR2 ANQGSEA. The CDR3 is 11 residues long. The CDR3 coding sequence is TGCAGCGTTGAAGTTCCTTATGGCTACACCTTC. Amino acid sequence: CSVEVPYGYTF.

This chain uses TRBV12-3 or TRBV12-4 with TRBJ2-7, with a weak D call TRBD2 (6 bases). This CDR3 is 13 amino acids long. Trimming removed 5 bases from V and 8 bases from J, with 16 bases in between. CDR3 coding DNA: TGTGCCAGCAGTCCCGGGACTGGCTCACAGCAGTACTTC. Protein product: CASSPGTGSQQYF.

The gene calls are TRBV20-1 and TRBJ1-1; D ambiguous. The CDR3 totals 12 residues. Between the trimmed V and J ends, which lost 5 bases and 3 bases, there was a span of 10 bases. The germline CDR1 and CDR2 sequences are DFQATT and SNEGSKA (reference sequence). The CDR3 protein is CSAPRPDTEAFF. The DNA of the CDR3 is TGCAGTGCTCCACGTCCGGACACTGAAGCTTTCTTT.

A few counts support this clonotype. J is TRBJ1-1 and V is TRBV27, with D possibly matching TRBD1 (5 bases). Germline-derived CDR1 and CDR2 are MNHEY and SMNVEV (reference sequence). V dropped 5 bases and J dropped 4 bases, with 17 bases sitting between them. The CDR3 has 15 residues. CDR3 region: CASSPAAGRGTEAFF. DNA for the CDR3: TGTGCCAGCAGTCCTGCCGCGGGGCGGGGCACTGAAGCTTTCTTT.

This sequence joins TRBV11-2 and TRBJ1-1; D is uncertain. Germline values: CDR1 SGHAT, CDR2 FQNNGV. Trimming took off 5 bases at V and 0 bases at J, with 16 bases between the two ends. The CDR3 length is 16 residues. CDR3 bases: TGTGCCAGCAGCCCCAGACTGCCGTTCATGAACACTGAAGCTTTCTTT. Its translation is CASSPRLPFMNTEAFF. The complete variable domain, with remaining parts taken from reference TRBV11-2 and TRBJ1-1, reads EAGVAQSPRYKIIEKRQSVAFWCNPISGHATLYWYQQILGQGPKLLIQFQNNGVVDDSQLPKDRFSAERLKGVDSTLKIQPAKLEDSAVYLCASSPRLPFMNTEAFFGQGTRLTVV.

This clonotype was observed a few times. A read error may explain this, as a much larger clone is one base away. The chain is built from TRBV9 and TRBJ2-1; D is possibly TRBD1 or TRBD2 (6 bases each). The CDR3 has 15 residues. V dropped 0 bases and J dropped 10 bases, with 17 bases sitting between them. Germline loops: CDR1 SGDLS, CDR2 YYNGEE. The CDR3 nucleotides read TGTGCCAGCAGCGTAGCAGAGGGGGGACCATACGAGCAGTTCTTC. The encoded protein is CASSVAEGGPYEQFF.

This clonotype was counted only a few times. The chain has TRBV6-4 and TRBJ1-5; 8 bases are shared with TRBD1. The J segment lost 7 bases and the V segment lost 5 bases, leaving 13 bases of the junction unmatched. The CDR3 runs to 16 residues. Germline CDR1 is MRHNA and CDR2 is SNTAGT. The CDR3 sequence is CASSSHLDRVCQPQHF. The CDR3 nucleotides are TGTGCCAGCAGTTCTCACCTGGACAGGGTTTGCCAGCCCCAGCATTTT.

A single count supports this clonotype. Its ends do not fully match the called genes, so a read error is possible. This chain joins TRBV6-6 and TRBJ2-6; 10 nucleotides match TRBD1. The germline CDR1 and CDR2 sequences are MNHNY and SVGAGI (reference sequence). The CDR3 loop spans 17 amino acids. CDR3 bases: TGTGCCAGGAGTTACGGGACAGGGGACTCTGGGGCCAACGTCCTGACTTTC. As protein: CARSYGTGDSGANVLTF.

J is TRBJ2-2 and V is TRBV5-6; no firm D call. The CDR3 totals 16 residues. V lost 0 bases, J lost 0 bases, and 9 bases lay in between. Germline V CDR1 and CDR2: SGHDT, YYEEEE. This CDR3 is CASSLVGKTNTGELFF. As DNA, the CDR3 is TGTGCCAGCAGCTTGGTAGGGAAAACGAACACCGGGGAGCTGTTTTTT.

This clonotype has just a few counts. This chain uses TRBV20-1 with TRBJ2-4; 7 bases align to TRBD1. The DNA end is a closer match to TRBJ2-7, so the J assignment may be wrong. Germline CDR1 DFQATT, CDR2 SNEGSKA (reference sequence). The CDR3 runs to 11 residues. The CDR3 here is CSSQGAYEQYF. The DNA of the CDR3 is TGCAGTAGCCAGGGGGCCTACGAGCAGTACTTC.

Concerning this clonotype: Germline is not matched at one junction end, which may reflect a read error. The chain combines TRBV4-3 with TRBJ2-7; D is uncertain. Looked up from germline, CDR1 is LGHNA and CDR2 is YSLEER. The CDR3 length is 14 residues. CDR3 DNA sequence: TGCACCAGCAGCCAATCAGTATCCTCCTACAAGCAGTACTTC. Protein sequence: CTSSQSVSSYKQYF.

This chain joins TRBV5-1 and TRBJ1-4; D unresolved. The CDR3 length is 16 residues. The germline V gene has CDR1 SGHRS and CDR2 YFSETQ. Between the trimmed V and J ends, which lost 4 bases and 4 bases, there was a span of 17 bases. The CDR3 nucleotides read TGCGCCAGCAGCACCAGTCCGGGCCAGCTTAATGAAAAACTGTTTTTT. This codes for CASSTSPGQLNEKLFF. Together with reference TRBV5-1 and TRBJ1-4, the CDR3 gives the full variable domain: KAGVTQTPRYLIKTRGQQVTLSCSPISGHRSVSWYQQTPGQGLQFLFEYFSETQRNKGNFPGRFSGRQFSNSRSEMNVSTLELGDSALYLCASSTSPGQLNEKLFFGSGTQLSVL.